Listed below are T cell receptor beta chains from one sample, sequenced in a study of neurological immune-mediated disorders. MiXCR, applied by TCRdb to the 5' RACE reads, yields one record per CDR3 protein. The table shows under 75,000 distinct CDR3 sequences, with roughly 3% occurring only once. The sample taken for sequencing was PBMCs. The receptor set was obtained from a woman between 45 and 60 years old with multiple sclerosis. Both conserved end residues are part of each CDR3. Fields, in order: clone size, D gene, J gene, V gene, CDR3 protein, CDR3 DNA. D genes are given only for firm matches. Size is omitted from some rows. Given values are once, few, many or a class for expanded clones.

few,TRBD1,TRBJ2-7,TRBV29-1,CSVEGTGVREEQYF,TGCAGCGTTGAAGGGACAGGGGTTCGGGAAGAGCAGTACTTC
many,NA,TRBJ2-5,TRBV20-1,CSARDKGTQYF,TGCAGTGCTAGAGATAAGGGGACCCAGTACTTC
many,NA,TRBJ2-1,TRBV7-2,CASSLGRERQFF,TGTGCCAGCAGCTTAGGGCGGGAACGGCAGTTCTTC
many,NA,TRBJ1-6,TRBV20-1,CSARQATGGNSPLHF,TGCAGTGCCCGACAGGCTACAGGTGGAAATTCACCCCTCCACTTT
many,TRBD2,TRBJ2-1,TRBV7-9,CASGLAVNEQFF,TGTGCCAGTGGACTAGCGGTCAATGAGCAGTTCTTC
NA,NA,TRBJ1-6,TRBV5-1,CASSEVGSSYNSTLNF,TGCGCCAGCAGCGAGGTGGGGAGCTCCTATAATTCAACCCTCAACTTT
many,NA,TRBJ1-1,TRBV29-1,CSVPTESVQNTEAFF,TGCAGCGTTCCGACGGAGAGCGTCCAGAACACTGAAGCTTTCTTT
many,NA,TRBJ2-2,TRBV20-1,CSASGSGARTGELFF,TGCAGTGCTAGTGGTTCAGGGGCGAGAACCGGGGAGCTGTTTTTT
many,TRBD1,TRBJ1-3,TRBV20-1,CSARHRGIRNTIYF,TGCAGTGCTAGACACAGGGGGATAAGAAACACCATATATTTT
many,NA,TRBJ2-7,TRBV20-1,CSARAGYEQYF,TGCAGTGCTAGAGCCGGATACGAGCAGTACTTC
many,NA,TRBJ2-2,TRBV5-1,CASSLRPDSGELFF,TGCGCCAGCAGCTTGCGCCCGGATTCTGGGGAGCTGTTTTTT
many,TRBD2,TRBJ2-1,TRBV5-1,CASRLAGGGNEQFF,TGCGCCAGCAGATTAGCGGGGGGGGGCAATGAGCAGTTCTTC
NA,NA,TRBJ2-6,TRBV5-1,CASTVGHLSGANVLTF,TGCGCCAGCACGGTTGGACATCTCTCTGGGGCCAACGTCCTGACTTTC
many,NA,TRBJ2-5,TRBV11-2,CASSPSPRYQETQYF,TGTGCCAGCAGCCCCTCCCCGAGGTACCAAGAGACCCAGTACTTC
many,TRBD1,TRBJ1-3,TRBV20-1,CSAIRDRAAGNTIYF,TGCAGTGCAATCCGGGACAGGGCCGCTGGAAACACCATATATTTT
NA,NA,TRBJ2-7,TRBV12-5,CASGLGRGTYEQYF,TGTGCTAGTGGACTGGGGCGAGGGACCTACGAGCAGTACTTC
many,NA,TRBJ1-4,TRBV5-1,CASSLGGSEDEKLFF,TGCGCCAGCAGCTTGGGAGGGTCAGAGGATGAAAAACTGTTTTTT
many,NA,TRBJ2-3,TRBV5-1,CASSFRNGPDTQYF,TGCGCCAGCAGCTTCCGGAACGGACCAGATACGCAGTATTTT
many,NA,TRBJ2-1,TRBV3-1,CASTSGLVASYNEQFF,TGTGCCAGCACCTCAGGATTGGTAGCCTCCTACAATGAGCAGTTCTTC
many,NA,TRBJ2-5,TRBV29-1,CSSRRGQGVYQETQYF,TGCAGCTCCCGGAGGGGGCAGGGGGTCTACCAAGAGACCCAGTACTTC
many,NA,TRBJ2-2,TRBV7-2,CASSPRQDTNTGELFF,TGTGCCAGCAGCCCGCGACAGGATACGAACACCGGGGAGCTGTTTTTT
many,TRBD2,TRBJ2-2,TRBV5-1,CASSLSTSGRNTGELFF,TGCGCCAGCAGCTTGTCGACTAGCGGGAGGAACACCGGGGAGCTGTTTTTT
many,NA,TRBJ2-5,TRBV7-2,CASSLAHRGGRETQYF,TGTGCCAGCAGCTTAGCGCATAGGGGAGGCAGAGAGACCCAGTACTTC
medium-sized,TRBD1,TRBJ1-4,TRBV7-9,CASSSGTDEKLFF,TGTGCCAGCAGCTCCGGGACAGATGAAAAACTGTTTTTT
many,TRBD1,TRBJ2-7,TRBV27,CASSFVAGTGTYEQYF,TGTGCCAGCAGCTTCGTTGCCGGGACAGGGACCTACGAGCAGTACTTC
many,NA,TRBJ1-4,TRBV25-1,CASSLNEKLFF,TGTGCCAGCAGCCTTAATGAAAAACTGTTTTTT
many,NA,TRBJ1-1,TRBV5-1,CASSLKRDTEAFF,TGCGCCAGCAGCTTAAAGAGAGACACTGAAGCTTTCTTT
many,TRBD1,TRBJ2-2,TRBV3-1,CASSPELGQGGTGELFF,TGTGCCAGCAGCCCGGAATTGGGACAGGGCGGCACCGGGGAGCTGTTTTTT
many,NA,TRBJ2-3,TRBV5-1,CASSSPPGRGRLSTDTQYF,TGCGCCAGCAGCTCCCCCCCTGGGCGGGGGCGTCTCAGCACAGATACGCAGTATTTT
once,NA,TRBJ1-5,TRBV4-2,CASSQGFGGEANKTQNF,TGTGCCAGCAGCCAAGGTTTTGGGGGAGAGGCCAATAAGACCCAGAATTTT
many,TRBD2,TRBJ2-3,TRBV5-1,CASGYSGGTDTQYF,TGCGCCAGCGGATATAGCGGGGGCACAGATACGCAGTATTTT
many,NA,TRBJ2-3,TRBV7-2,CASSLAGTLLKDTQYF,TGTGCCAGCAGCTTGGCCGGGACCCTGCTTAAGGATACGCAGTATTTT
many,NA,TRBJ2-1,TRBV16,CASSQSFVLEQFF,TGTGCCAGCAGCCAATCATTCGTACTTGAGCAGTTCTTC
many,TRBD2,TRBJ2-1,TRBV5-1,CASSRQYGGAYNEQFF,TGCGCCAGCAGCCGCCAGTACGGGGGGGCCTACAATGAGCAGTTCTTC
many,NA,TRBJ2-3,TRBV7-2,CASSLARGTQYF,TGTGCCAGCAGCTTGGCGAGGGGTACGCAGTATTTT
many,NA,TRBJ2-3,TRBV5-1,CASTPRMGIRTDTQYF,TGCGCCAGCACCCCAAGGATGGGGATTCGGACAGATACGCAGTATTTT
many,NA,TRBJ2-7,TRBV5-1,CASSLGGTYEQYF,TGCGCCAGCAGCTTGGGCGGGACCTACGAGCAGTACTTC
many,NA,TRBJ1-6,TRBV20-1,CSARRGTYNSTLNF,TGCAGTGCTAGAAGGGGGACCTATAATTCAACCCTCAACTTT
many,TRBD2,TRBJ2-3,TRBV27,CASSLGLAVTDTQYF,TGTGCCAGCAGTCTTGGACTAGCGGTCACAGATACGCAGTATTTT
many,NA,TRBJ1-4,TRBV20-1,CSARIRTGNEKLFF,TGCAGTGCTAGAATTCGGACCGGTAATGAAAAACTGTTTTTT
many,NA,TRBJ2-3,TRBV7-2,CASSPLSGRGADTQYF,TGTGCCAGCAGCCCCCTTTCTGGCAGGGGGGCAGATACGCAGTATTTT
many,TRBD1,TRBJ2-6,TRBV6-5,CASQPGQGAGGANVLTF,TGTGCCAGTCAACCCGGACAGGGGGCGGGGGGGGCCAACGTCCTGACTTTC
NA,TRBD1,TRBJ1-3,TRBV20-1,CSAAQGGGSGNTIYF,TGCAGTGCTGCACAGGGGGGGGGCTCTGGAAACACCATATATTTT
many,NA,TRBJ2-4,TRBV24-1,CATSDSLGSPDIQYF,TGTGCCACCAGTGATAGCCTCGGGAGTCCGGACATTCAGTACTTC
many,NA,TRBJ1-5,TRBV7-2,CASSLWGARGNQPQHF,TGTGCCAGCAGCTTATGGGGGGCGAGGGGCAATCAGCCCCAGCATTTT
many,NA,TRBJ2-4,TRBV18,CASSPPMKFLAKNIQYF,TGTGCCAGCTCACCACCTATGAAGTTCCTAGCCAAAAACATTCAGTACTTC
many,NA,TRBJ1-1,TRBV12-3/TRBV12-4,CASSLGWGYTEAFF,TGTGCCAGCAGTTTAGGATGGGGGTACACTGAAGCTTTCTTT
NA,TRBD1,TRBJ2-4,TRBV11-3,CASSRDRGTDIQYF,TGTGCCAGCTCCCGGGACAGGGGTACCGACATTCAGTACTTC
many,NA,TRBJ1-2,TRBV5-1,CASRQEDYGYTF,TGCGCCAGCCGTCAAGAGGACTATGGCTACACCTTC
many,TRBD1,TRBJ1-1,TRBV7-2,CASSLARRQGASDTEAFF,TGTGCCAGCAGCTTAGCGCGGCGACAGGGGGCCTCGGACACTGAAGCTTTCTTT
many,NA,TRBJ1-5,TRBV5-8,CASSTHQPQHF,TGTGCCAGCAGCACGCATCAGCCCCAGCATTTT
many,NA,TRBJ2-3,TRBV7-2,CASRLWTSTDTQYF,TGTGCCAGCAGACTATGGACATCCACAGATACGCAGTATTTT